This T cell receptor (beta chain) was captured in a study of technical replicates of blood from a few donors. The V end lost 8 bases, the J end lost 0 bases, and 13 bases lay between the germline ends. Germline CDR1 and CDR2: MNHEY and SMNVEV (reference sequence). This CDR3 spans 15 amino acids. Here immunoSEQ multiplex PCR was the method, and the copy in TCRdb shows in-frame clones only, minus some. The sample contains about 81,000 clones, 95% to 97% of which appear only once. The sample comprised T cells isolated from PBMCs. The rearrangement joins TRBV27 to TRBJ2-2; tentatively, D is TRBD1 (5 bases). The TCR originated in a human donor in good health. CDR3 sequence: CASSWTLTNTGELFF. CDR3 coding DNA: TGTGCCAGCTCCTGGACACTCACGAACACCGGGGAGCTGTTTTTT.